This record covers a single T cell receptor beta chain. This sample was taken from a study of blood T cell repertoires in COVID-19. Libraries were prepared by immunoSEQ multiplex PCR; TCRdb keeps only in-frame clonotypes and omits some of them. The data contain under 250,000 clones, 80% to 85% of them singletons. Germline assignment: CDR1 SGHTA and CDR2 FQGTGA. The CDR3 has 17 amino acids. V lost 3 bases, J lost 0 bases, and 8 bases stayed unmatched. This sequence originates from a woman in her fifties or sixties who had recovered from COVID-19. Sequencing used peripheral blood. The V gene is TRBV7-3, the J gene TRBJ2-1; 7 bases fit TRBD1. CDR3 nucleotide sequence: TGTGCCAGCAGCTTGAACCCGGGACAGATCTCCTACAATGAGCAGTTCTTC. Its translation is CASSLNPGQISYNEQFF.